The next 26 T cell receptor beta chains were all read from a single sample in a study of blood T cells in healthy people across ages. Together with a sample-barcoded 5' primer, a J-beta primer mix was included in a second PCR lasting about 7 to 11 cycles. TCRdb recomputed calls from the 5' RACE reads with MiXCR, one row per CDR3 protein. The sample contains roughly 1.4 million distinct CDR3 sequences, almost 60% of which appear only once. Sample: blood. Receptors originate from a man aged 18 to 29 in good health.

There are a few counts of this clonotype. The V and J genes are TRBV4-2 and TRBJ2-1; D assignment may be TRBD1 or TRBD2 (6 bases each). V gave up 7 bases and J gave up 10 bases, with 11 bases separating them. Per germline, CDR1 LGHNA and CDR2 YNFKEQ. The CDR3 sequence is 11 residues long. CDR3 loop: CASTKGGEQFF. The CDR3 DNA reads TGTGCCAGCACCAAGGGGGGCGAGCAGTTCTTC.

In nucleotides, the CDR3 is TGTGCCAGCAGCGTTGGGGGGATAGCGACAGATACGCAGTATTTT. Protein product: CASSVGGIATDTQYF. This chain joins TRBV12-3 or TRBV12-4 and TRBJ2-3; D possibly corresponds to TRBD2 (6 bases). Trimming removed 6 bases from V and 3 bases from J, with 16 bases in between. This CDR3 region has 15 residues.

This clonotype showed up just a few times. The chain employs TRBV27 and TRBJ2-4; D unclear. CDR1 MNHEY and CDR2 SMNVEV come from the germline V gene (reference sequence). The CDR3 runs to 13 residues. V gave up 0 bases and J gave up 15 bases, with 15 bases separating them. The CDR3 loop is CASSLSIGSFAYF. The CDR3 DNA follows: TGTGCCAGCAGTTTATCGATCGGTTCTTTCGCGTACTTC.

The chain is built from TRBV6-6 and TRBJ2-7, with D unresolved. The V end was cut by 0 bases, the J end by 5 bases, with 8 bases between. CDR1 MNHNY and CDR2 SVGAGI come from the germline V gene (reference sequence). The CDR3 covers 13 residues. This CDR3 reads CASSYSTTNEQYF. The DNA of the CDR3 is TGTGCCAGCAGTTACTCGACCACAAACGAGCAGTACTTC.

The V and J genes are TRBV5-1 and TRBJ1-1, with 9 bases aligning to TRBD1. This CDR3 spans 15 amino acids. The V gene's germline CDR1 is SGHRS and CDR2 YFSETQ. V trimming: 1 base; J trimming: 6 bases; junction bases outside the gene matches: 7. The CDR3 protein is CASSLLTGGRAEAFF. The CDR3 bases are TGCGCCAGCAGCTTGCTTACAGGGGGCAGGGCTGAAGCTTTCTTT. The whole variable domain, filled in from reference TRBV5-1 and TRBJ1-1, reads KAGVTQTPRYLIKTRGQQVTLSCSPISGHRSVSWYQQTPGQGLQFLFEYFSETQRNKGNFPGRFSGRQFSNSRSEMNVSTLELGDSALYLCASSLLTGGRAEAFFGQGTRLTVV.

The CDR3 here is CASSSGTGIGYEQYF. The DNA for the CDR3 is TGTGCCAGCAGCTCCGGGACAGGGATAGGCTACGAGCAGTACTTC. This rearrangement joins TRBV28 to TRBJ2-7, with TRBD1 matching over 9 bases. The ends lost 6 bases at V and 3 bases at J; junction bases unmatched: 9. The CDR3 runs to 15 residues. Germline assignment: CDR1 MDHEN and CDR2 SYDVKM.

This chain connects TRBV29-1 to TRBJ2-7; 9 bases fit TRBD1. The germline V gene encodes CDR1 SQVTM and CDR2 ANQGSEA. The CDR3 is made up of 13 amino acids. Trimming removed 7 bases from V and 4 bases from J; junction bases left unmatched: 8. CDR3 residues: CSARQGEIYEQYF. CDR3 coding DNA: TGCAGCGCCCGACAGGGGGAGATTTACGAGCAGTACTTC.

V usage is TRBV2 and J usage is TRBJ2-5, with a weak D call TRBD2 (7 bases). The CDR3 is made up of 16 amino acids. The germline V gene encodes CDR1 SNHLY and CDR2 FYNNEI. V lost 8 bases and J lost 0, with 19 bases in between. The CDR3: CASAEGGRRYQETQYF. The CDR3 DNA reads TGTGCCAGCGCCGAGGGGGGGCGCCGGTACCAAGAGACCCAGTACTTC.

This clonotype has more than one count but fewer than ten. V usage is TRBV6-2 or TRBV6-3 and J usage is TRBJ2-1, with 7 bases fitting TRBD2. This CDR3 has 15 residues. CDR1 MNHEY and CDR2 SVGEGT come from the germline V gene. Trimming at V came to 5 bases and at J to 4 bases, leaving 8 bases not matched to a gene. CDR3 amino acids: CASSLVLAAYNEQFF. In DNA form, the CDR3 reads TGTGCCAGCAGTCTAGTCCTAGCGGCGTACAATGAGCAGTTCTTC.

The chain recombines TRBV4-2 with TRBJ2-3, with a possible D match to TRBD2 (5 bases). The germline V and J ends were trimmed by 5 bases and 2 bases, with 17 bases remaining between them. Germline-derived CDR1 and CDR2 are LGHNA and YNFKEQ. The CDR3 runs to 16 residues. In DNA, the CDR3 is TGTGCCAGCAGCAAGGACTTTGAAGACTACACAGATACGCAGTATTTT. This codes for CASSKDFEDYTDTQYF.

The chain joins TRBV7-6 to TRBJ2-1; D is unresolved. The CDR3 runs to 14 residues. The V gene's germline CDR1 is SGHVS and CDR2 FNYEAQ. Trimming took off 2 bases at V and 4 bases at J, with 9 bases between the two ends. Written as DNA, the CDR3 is TGTGCCAGCAGCTTATGGTTATCTTACAATGAGCAGTTCTTC. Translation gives CASSLWLSYNEQFF.

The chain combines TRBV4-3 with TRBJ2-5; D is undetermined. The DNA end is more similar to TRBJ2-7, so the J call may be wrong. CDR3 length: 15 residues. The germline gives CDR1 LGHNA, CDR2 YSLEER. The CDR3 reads CASSQVGAPTVEQYF. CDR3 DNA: TGCGCCAGCAGCCAAGTTGGCGCCCCAACCGTCGAGCAGTACTTC.

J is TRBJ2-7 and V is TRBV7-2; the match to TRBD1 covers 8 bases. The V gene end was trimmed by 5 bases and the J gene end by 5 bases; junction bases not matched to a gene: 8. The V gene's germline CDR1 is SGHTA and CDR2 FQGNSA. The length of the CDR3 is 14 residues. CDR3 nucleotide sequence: TGTGCCAGCAGCGTTCGACAGGGGATGAACGAGCAGTACTTC. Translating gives CASSVRQGMNEQYF.

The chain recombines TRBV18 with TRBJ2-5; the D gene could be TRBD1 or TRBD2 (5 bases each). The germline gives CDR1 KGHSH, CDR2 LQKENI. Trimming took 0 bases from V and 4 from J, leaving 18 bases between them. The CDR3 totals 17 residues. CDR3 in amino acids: CASSPPNRGVGGETQYF. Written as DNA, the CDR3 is TGTGCCAGCTCACCACCGAACCGGGGCGTAGGCGGAGAGACCCAGTACTTC.

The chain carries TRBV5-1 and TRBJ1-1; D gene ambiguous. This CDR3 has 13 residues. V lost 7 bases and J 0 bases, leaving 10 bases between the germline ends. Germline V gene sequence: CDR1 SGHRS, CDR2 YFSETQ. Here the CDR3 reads CASCRDMNTEAFF. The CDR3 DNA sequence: TGCGCCAGCTGCCGGGATATGAACACTGAAGCTTTCTTT.

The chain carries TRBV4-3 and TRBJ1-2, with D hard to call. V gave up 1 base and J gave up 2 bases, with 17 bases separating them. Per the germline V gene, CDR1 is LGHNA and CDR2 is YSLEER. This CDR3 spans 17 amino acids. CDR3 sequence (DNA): TGCGCCAGCAGCCAAGTCCCAGGTCAACTTTCAAACTATGGCTACACCTTC. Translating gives CASSQVPGQLSNYGYTF.

This CDR3 is CASRRGLQGGAAFF. CDR3 DNA sequence: TGTGCCAGCAGGAGAGGCCTGCAGGGAGGGGCGGCTTTCTTT. This chain connects TRBV6-1 to TRBJ1-1; D might be TRBD1 (5 bases). Trimming stripped 6 bases from V and 11 bases from J, with 22 bases between. The CDR3 is made up of 14 amino acids. Germline CDR1 is MNHNS and CDR2 is SASEGT.

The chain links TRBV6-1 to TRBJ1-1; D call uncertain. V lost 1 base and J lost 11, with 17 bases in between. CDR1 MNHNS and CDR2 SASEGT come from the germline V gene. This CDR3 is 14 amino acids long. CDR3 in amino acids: CASSEVGRIREAFF. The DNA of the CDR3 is TGTGCCAGCAGTGAAGTCGGTCGCATTCGGGAGGCTTTCTTT.

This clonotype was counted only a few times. The chain's CDR3 is CASSYSIFQFF. CDR3 sequence (DNA): TGTGCCAGCAGTTACTCGATTTTTCAGTTCTTC. This chain uses TRBV6-2 or TRBV6-3 with TRBJ2-1; no clear D gene. The CDR3 contains 11 residues. The V end was cut by 0 bases, the J end by 13 bases, with 7 bases between. Germline lookup yields CDR1 MNHEY and CDR2 SVGEGT.

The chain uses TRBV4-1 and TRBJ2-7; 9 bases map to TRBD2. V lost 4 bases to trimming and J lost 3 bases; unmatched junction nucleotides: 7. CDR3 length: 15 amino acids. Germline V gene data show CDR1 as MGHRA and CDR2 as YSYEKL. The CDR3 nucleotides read TGCGCCAGCAGCCCGCTGACTAGCGGAAACTACGAGCAGTACTTC. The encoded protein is CASSPLTSGNYEQYF.

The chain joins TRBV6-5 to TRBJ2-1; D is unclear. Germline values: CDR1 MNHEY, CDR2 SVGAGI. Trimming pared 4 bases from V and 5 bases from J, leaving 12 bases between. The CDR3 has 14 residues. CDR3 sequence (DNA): TGTGCCAGCAGTTCAACGGGTTGGGACAATGAGCAGTTCTTC. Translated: CASSSTGWDNEQFF.

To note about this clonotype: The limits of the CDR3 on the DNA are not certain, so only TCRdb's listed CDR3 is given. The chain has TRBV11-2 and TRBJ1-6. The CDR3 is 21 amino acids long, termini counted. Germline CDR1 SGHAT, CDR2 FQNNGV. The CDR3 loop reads CTSSNSEAGNTQYFGPGTLHF.

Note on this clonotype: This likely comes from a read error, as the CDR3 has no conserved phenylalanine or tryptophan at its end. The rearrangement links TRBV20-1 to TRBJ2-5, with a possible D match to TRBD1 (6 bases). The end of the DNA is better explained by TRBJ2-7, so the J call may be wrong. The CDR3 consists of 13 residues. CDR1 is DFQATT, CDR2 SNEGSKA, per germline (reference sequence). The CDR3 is CSGTTGRFGEQYL. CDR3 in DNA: TGCAGTGGGACGACAGGTCGCTTCGGCGAGCAGTACTTA.

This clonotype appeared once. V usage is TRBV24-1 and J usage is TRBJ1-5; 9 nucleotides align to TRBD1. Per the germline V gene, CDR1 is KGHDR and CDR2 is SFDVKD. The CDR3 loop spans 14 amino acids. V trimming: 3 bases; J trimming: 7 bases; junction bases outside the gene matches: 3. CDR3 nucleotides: TGTGCCACCAGTGATGCGGACAGGGGCCAGCCCCAGCATTTT. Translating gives CATSDADRGQPQHF.

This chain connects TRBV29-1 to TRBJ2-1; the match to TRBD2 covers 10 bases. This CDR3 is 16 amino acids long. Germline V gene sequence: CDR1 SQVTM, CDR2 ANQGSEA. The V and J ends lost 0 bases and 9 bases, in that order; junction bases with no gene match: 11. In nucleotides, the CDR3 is TGCAGCGTTGAAGAGTTAAGCGGGAGGGCCCCAGGTGAGCAGTTCTTC. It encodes CSVEELSGRAPGEQFF.

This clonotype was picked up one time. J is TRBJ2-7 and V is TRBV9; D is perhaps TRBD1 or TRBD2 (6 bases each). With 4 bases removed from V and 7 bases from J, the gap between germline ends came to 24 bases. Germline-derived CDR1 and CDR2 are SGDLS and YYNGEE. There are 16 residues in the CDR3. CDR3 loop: CASSPSLVGGHNEQYF. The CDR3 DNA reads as TGTGCCAGCAGCCCATCCCTAGTGGGGGGACACAATGAGCAGTACTTC.